The 20 T cell receptor beta chains below all came from one sample that was sequenced in a study of human T cells and chemical hapten exposure. TCRdb independently ran MiXCR on the RACE reads; one entry per CDR3 protein. This table holds 90,000 to 110,000 distinct CDR3 sequences, 9.2% found once. Time point reported: patch test 2, 6 weeks after DPC sensitization. Described treatment: therapeutic diphenylcyclopropenone sensitization with weekly scalp DPC. The input for sequencing was whole blood, taken in connection with sensitization to the hapten diphenylcyclopropenone (DPC). Receptors originate from a woman aged 40 to 50 with alopecia areata. Some clones in this sample may be carry-over from other donors' samples.

A note on this clonotype: No conserved phenylalanine or tryptophan ends this CDR3, so it is likely a read error. V gene TRBV12-3 or TRBV12-4 combines with J gene TRBJ1-1; D not resolved. The CDR3 covers 13 residues. Trimming took 6 bases from V and 1 from J, leaving 9 bases between them. The CDR3: CASSLQGNTEAFL. CDR3 nucleotides: TGTGCCAGCAGCCTGCAAGGGAACACTGAAGCTTTCCTT.

This clonotype has at least ten counts. This chain links TRBV19 with TRBJ1-5; a weak D match, TRBD1 (6 bases). Germline assignment: CDR1 LNHDA and CDR2 SQIVND (reference sequence). V was pared by 2 bases and J by 7 bases, with 12 bases between. The CDR3 contains 14 residues. CDR3 coding DNA: TGTGCCAGTAGTATAATTGGGGACATCCAGCCCCAGCATTTT. Residues: CASSIIGDIQPQHF.

Regarding this clonotype: Given a much more abundant clone one base away, this may be a read error. The chain couples TRBV6-1 to TRBJ2-7, with TRBD2 as a possible D gene (5 bases). The CDR3 runs to 15 residues. CDR1 MNHNS and CDR2 SASEGT come from the germline V gene. V was pared by 5 bases and J by 3 bases, with 17 bases between. The CDR3 DNA reads TGTGCCAGCAGTAAACGTCGGAGGCCAAACTACGAGCAGTACTTC. It codes for CASSKRRRPNYEQYF.

In this sample, this clonotype turned up many times. The gene calls are TRBV12-3 or TRBV12-4 and TRBJ2-5; D unclear. The CDR3 totals 13 residues. Trimming took off 5 bases at V and 3 bases at J, with 10 bases between the two ends. CDR3: CASSPLAKETQYF. Here the CDR3 DNA reads TGTGCCAGCAGTCCCCTCGCCAAAGAGACCCAGTACTTC.

The chain recombines TRBV13 with TRBJ2-3; 15 nucleotides line up with TRBD2. V lost 1 base to trimming and J lost 2 bases; unmatched junction nucleotides: 7. Germline V lookup: CDR1 PRHDT, CDR2 FYEKMQ (reference sequence). This CDR3 region has 19 residues. CDR3 sequence reads: CASSLEGLAGGVDTDTQYF. The CDR3 DNA reads as TGTGCCAGCAGCTTAGAGGGACTAGCGGGGGGCGTGGACACAGATACGCAGTATTTT.

The chain links TRBV4-3 to TRBJ2-7; TRBD2 agrees at 9 bases. This CDR3 is built from 15 residues. V gave up 0 bases and J gave up 3 bases; unmatched junction bases: 3. Germline-derived CDR1 and CDR2 are LGHNA and YSLEER. The CDR3 bases are TGCGCCAGCAGCCAAGACCCGACTAGCGGCTACGAGCAGTACTTC. Translated: CASSQDPTSGYEQYF.

This clonotype showed up many times. The chain has TRBV5-1 and TRBJ1-2; a weak D match, TRBD1 (6 bases). V was pared by 3 bases and J by 4 bases, with 10 bases between. The length of the CDR3 is 13 residues. Germline values: CDR1 SGHRS, CDR2 YFSETQ. Written as DNA, the CDR3 is TGCGCCAGCAGCTCACAGGGCCCCTATGGCTACACCTTC. It codes for CASSSQGPYGYTF.

This clonotype has just a few counts. V usage is TRBV5-6 and J usage is TRBJ2-7; D remains unclear. Germline loops: CDR1 SGHDT, CDR2 YYEEEE. This CDR3 has 14 residues. V dropped 6 bases and J dropped 0 bases, with 13 bases sitting between them. The chain's CDR3 is CASTPKGSSYEQYF. The CDR3 bases are TGTGCCAGCACCCCAAAGGGTAGCTCCTACGAGCAGTACTTC.

The table lists this clonotype with many counts. A junction end diverges from the germline sequence, so it may reflect a read error. The chain is built from TRBV5-1 and TRBJ2-5, with D uncertain. Germline lookup yields CDR1 SGHRS and CDR2 YFSETQ. The CDR3 spans 13 residues. In nucleotides, the CDR3 is TGTGCCAGCAGCTTAGGTGGGCAGGAGACCCAGTACTTC. It translates to CASSLGGQETQYF.

This clonotype was found a few times. V gene TRBV2 combines with J gene TRBJ1-4; no reliable D call. The germline V gene has CDR1 SNHLY and CDR2 FYNNEI. V dropped 3 bases and J dropped 8 bases, with 13 bases sitting between them. The CDR3 is 14 residues long. CDR3 sequence reads: CASSEGSVGEKLFF. The CDR3 bases are TGTGCCAGCAGTGAGGGGAGTGTTGGAGAAAAACTGTTTTTT.

The chain couples TRBV29-1 to TRBJ1-3; D unclear. This CDR3 is 12 amino acids long. The germline V gene has CDR1 SQVTM and CDR2 ANQGSEA. Trimming removed 3 bases from V and 7 bases from J, with 10 bases in between. This CDR3 is CSVDFGGNTIYF. DNA for the CDR3: TGCAGCGTTGATTTCGGTGGGAACACCATATATTTT.

V gene TRBV12-3 or TRBV12-4 combines with J gene TRBJ2-3, with D unresolved. CDR3 length: 12 residues. V was pared by 7 bases and J by 3 bases, with 8 bases between. CDR3 in amino acids: CASTEGTDTQYF. The CDR3 nucleotides are TGTGCCAGCACCGAAGGGACAGATACGCAGTATTTT.

This clonotype was detected ten times or more. V is TRBV7-2 and J is TRBJ1-1; D is undetermined. The V and J ends lost 4 bases and 1 base respectively, with 10 bases between them. Germline assignment: CDR1 SGHTA and CDR2 FQGNSA. This CDR3 is 14 amino acids long. CDR3 loop: CASSYERGNTEAFF. For the CDR3, the DNA is TGTGCCAGCAGCTATGAACGGGGGAACACTGAAGCTTTCTTT.

This clonotype was counted a few times. The chain carries TRBV5-1 and TRBJ2-1; no reliable D call. The ends were cut back, 0 bases at V and 4 bases at J, with 5 bases in the middle. CDR1 is SGHRS and CDR2 is YFSETQ in the germline V gene. This CDR3 has 13 amino acids. CDR3 loop: CASSLGAYNEQFF. In DNA form, the CDR3 reads TGCGCCAGCAGCTTGGGGGCTTACAATGAGCAGTTCTTC.

The V call is TRBV6-5, the J call TRBJ1-5; D is perhaps TRBD1 (5 bases). CDR1 and CDR2 from the germline V gene are MNHEY and SVGAGI. This CDR3 is 18 amino acids long. Trimming pared 0 bases from V and 3 bases from J, leaving 18 bases between. The CDR3 loop reads CASSYSARGGANNQPQHF. As DNA, the CDR3 is TGTGCCAGCAGTTACTCGGCCCGGGGAGGGGCAAACAATCAGCCCCAGCATTTT.

This clonotype was recorded many times. This chain joins TRBV7-8 and TRBJ2-3; TRBD2 matches 13 bases. The germline V gene encodes CDR1 SGHVS and CDR2 FQNEAQ. The CDR3 runs to 16 residues. Trimming took 6 bases from V and 3 from J; bases not matched to a gene: 6. This CDR3 reads CASRLGTSGVTDTQYF. The CDR3 nucleotides read TGTGCCAGCAGGCTGGGGACTAGCGGGGTAACAGATACGCAGTATTTT.

This clonotype showed up just once. J is TRBJ1-1 and V is TRBV7-2; D unclear. The CDR3 runs 14 residues. Germline V gene data show CDR1 as SGHTA and CDR2 as FQGNSA. V gave up 5 bases and J gave up 1 base, with 11 bases separating them. CDR3 sequence reads: CASSTRQANTEAFF. The CDR3 DNA reads TGTGCCAGCAGCACTAGGCAGGCGAACACTGAAGCTTTCTTT.

This clonotype was seen many times. The CDR3 DNA follows: TGCAGTGCTCGCAATAGCAATCAGCCCCAGCATTTT. Translating it yields CSARNSNQPQHF. V is TRBV20-1 and J is TRBJ1-5; D call uncertain. The V end was cut by 5 bases, the J end by 0 bases, with 5 bases between. The CDR3 runs to 12 residues. Germline V gene lookup returns CDR1 DFQATT and CDR2 SNEGSKA (reference sequence).

There are a few counts of this clonotype. The chain couples TRBV28 to TRBJ1-2, with D possibly TRBD1 on 5 matching bases. The V end lost 5 bases, the J end lost 7 bases, and 17 bases lay between the germline ends. This CDR3 is built from 14 residues. Germline CDR1 is MDHEN and CDR2 is SYDVKM. Here the CDR3 reads CASSTPVAGFGYTF. Here the CDR3 DNA reads TGTGCCAGCAGTACACCAGTCGCAGGGTTTGGCTACACCTTC.

This clonotype was detected many times. This rearrangement joins TRBV5-1 to TRBJ2-7; no firm D call. V was pared by 3 bases and J by 1 base, with 8 bases between. Germline assignment: CDR1 SGHRS and CDR2 YFSETQ. CDR3 length equals 13 residues. Here the CDR3 reads CASSYWDSYEQYF. The CDR3 DNA reads TGCGCCAGCAGCTATTGGGATTCCTACGAGCAGTACTTC. Supplemented by reference TRBV5-1 and TRBJ2-7, the full variable domain reads KAGVTQTPRYLIKTRGQQVTLSCSPISGHRSVSWYQQTPGQGLQFLFEYFSETQRNKGNFPGRFSGRQFSNSRSEMNVSTLELGDSALYLCASSYWDSYEQYFGPGTRLTVT.